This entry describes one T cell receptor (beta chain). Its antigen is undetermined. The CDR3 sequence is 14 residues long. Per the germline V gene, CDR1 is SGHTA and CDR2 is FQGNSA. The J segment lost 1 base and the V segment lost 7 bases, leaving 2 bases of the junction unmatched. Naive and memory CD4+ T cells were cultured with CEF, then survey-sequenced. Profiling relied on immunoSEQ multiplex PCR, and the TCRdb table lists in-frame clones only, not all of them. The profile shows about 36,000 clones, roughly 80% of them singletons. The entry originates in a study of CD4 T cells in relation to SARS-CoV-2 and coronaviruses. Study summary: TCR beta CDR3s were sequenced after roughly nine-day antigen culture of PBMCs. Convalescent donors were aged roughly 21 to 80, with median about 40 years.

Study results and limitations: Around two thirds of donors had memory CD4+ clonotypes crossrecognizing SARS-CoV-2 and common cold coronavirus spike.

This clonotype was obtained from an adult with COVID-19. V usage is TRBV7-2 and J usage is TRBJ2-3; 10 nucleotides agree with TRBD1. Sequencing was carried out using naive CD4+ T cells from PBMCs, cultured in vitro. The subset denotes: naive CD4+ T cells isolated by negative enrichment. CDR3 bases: TGTGCCAGCACAGGGACAGGGGGCACAGATACGCAGTATTTT. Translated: CASTGTGGTDTQYF.